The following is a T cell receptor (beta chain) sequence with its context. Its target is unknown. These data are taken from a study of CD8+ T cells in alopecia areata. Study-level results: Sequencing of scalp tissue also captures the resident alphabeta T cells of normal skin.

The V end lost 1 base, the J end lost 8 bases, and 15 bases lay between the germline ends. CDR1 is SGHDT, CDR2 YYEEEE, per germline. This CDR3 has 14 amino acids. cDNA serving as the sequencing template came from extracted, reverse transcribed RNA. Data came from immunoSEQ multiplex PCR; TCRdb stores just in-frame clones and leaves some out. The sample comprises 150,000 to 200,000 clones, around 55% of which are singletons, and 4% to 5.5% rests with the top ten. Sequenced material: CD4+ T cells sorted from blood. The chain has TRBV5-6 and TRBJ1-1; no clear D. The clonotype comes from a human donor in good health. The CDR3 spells CASSLRRQSTEAFF. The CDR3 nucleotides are TGTGCCAGCAGCTTGCGACGGCAGAGTACGGAAGCTTTCTTT.